This T cell receptor beta chain was recorded in a study of response to subunit inactivated influenza vaccine. Study outcomes and limitations: New T cells are recruited in small numbers by each seasonal influenza vaccination, according to the authors' suggestion.

As regards this clonotype: Its antigen is unknown.

A single record per CDR3 protein comes from TCRdb applying MiXCR to the RT-PCR reads. The data hold 530,000 or so distinct CDR3 sequences, with 12% observed a single time. Per germline, CDR1 SGHKS and CDR2 YYEKEE (reference sequence). The CDR3 is made up of 16 amino acids. Trimming cost V 3 bases and J 3 bases; bases outside gene matches: 9. This TCR derives from a man between 50 and 59 years old who received an inactivated influenza vaccine. The sample was PBMCs from blood, taken on the day of vaccination. The rearrangement joins TRBV5-5 to TRBJ2-3; 8 bases are a match to TRBD2. The CDR3 DNA reads as TGTGCCAGCAGCTCTCCAGCGGGAGCTTCAACAGATACGCAGTATTTT. It encodes CASSSPAGASTDTQYF.